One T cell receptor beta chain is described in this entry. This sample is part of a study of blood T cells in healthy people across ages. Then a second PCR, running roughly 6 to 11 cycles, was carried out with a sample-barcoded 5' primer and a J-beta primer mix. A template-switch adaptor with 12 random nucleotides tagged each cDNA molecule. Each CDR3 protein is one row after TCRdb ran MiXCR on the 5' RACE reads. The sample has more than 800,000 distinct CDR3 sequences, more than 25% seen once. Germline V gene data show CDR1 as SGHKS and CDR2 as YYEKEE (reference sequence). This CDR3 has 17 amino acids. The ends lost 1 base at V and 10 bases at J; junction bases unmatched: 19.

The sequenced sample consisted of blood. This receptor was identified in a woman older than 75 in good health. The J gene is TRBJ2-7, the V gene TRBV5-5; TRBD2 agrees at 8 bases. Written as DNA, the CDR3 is TGTGCCAGCAGCTTGTATCCAGCGGGGGCCATCCAAGAGGCCCAGTACTTC. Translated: CASSLYPAGAIQEAQYF.